A single sample is the source of the 6 T cell receptor beta chains below, sequenced in a study of spatial heterogeneity in lung cancer. Specified time point: blood at routine non-recurrence follow-up after resection. Sequencing of whole RNA from tumor, nontumor lung or frozen PBMC involved no sorting. TCRdb called the 5' RACE reads again in MiXCR, with one record for every CDR3 protein. The table includes around 120,000 distinct CDR3 sequences, more than 9% detected once. Sample: PBMCs, taken at follow-up. Receptor source: a male donor with early-stage non-small cell lung cancer.

The chain employs TRBV10-1 and TRBJ2-5, with 8 bases lining up with TRBD1. With 5 bases clipped from V and 5 bases from J, the junction kept 4 bases outside the gene matches. From germline, CDR1 is WNHNN and CDR2 SYGVQD (reference sequence). CDR3 length: 13 amino acids. The CDR3 sequence: CASSKTGGETQYF. CDR3 DNA: TGCGCCAGCAGTAAAACAGGGGGGGAGACCCAGTACTTC.

The genes are TRBV27 and TRBJ2-1; D may correspond to TRBD1 or TRBD2 (5 bases each). Trimming stripped 5 bases from V and 9 bases from J, with 17 bases between. This CDR3 spans 14 amino acids. The germline gives CDR1 MNHEY, CDR2 SMNVEV (reference sequence). CDR3 in DNA: TGTGCCAGCAGTATCGGGACCATTTCGGGTGAGCAGTTCTTC. Its translation is CASSIGTISGEQFF.

The genes are TRBV7-3 and TRBJ2-7; TRBD1 agrees at 11 bases. The V segment lost 2 bases and the J segment 6 bases; nucleotides outside the gene matches: 6. The length of the CDR3 is 15 residues. Germline V lookup: CDR1 SGHTA, CDR2 FQGTGA. CDR3 amino acids: CASSLHGQGAREQYF. The CDR3 DNA follows: TGTGCCAGCAGCTTACATGGACAGGGGGCGCGCGAGCAGTACTTC.

This clonotype has ten or more counts. The chain joins TRBV10-3 to TRBJ1-1; 7 nucleotides align to TRBD1. This CDR3 is 15 amino acids long. V gave up 11 bases and J gave up 2 bases; unmatched junction bases: 14. Germline V gene lookup returns CDR1 ENHRY and CDR2 SYGVKD. The CDR3 DNA reads as TGTGCCGCCCGGACAGGACCATTGTCCAACACTGAAGCTTTCTTT. It encodes CAARTGPLSNTEAFF.

This clonotype was counted between two and nine times. The V gene is TRBV7-6, the J gene TRBJ2-1, with unresolved D. The CDR3 sequence is 16 residues long. CDR1 is SGHVS and CDR2 is FNYEAQ in the germline V gene. V was shortened by 1 base and J by 1 base, with 11 bases between the two germline ends. The CDR3 reads CASSLDLVVSYNEQFF. DNA of the CDR3: TGTGCCAGCAGCTTAGACTTAGTGGTTTCCTACAATGAGCAGTTCTTC.

This clonotype was seen more than once but under ten times. The V call is TRBV12-3 or TRBV12-4, the J call TRBJ1-2; 7 positions agree with TRBD1. This CDR3 contains 13 residues. J gave up 8 bases and V 5 bases, and 8 bases lay outside the gene matches. CDR3 region: CASSRDSPSGYTF. CDR3 DNA sequence: TGTGCCAGCAGTAGGGACAGTCCCTCGGGCTACACCTTC.